The 26 T cell receptor beta chains in this list originate from one sample, sequenced in a study of blood T cells in healthy people across ages. The authors ran a second PCR of about 6 to 12 cycles using a sample-barcoded 5' primer and a J-beta primer mix. TCRdb itself ran the 5' RACE reads through MiXCR, one entry per CDR3 protein. The data hold around 850,000 distinct CDR3 sequences, with around 34% observed a single time. The sample was blood. Receptors were obtained from a man aged 18 to 30 in good health.

This clonotype was seen a few times. CDR3 bases: TGTGCCAGCAGCCTACCCTGGACTAGCGGATTATACAATGAGCAGTTCTTC. Its translation: CASSLPWTSGLYNEQFF. The chain joins TRBV6-2 or TRBV6-3 to TRBJ2-1; 10 bases align to TRBD2. This CDR3 is 17 amino acids long. J lost 4 bases, V lost 6 bases, and 12 bases had no gene match. Germline V gene data show CDR1 as MNHEY and CDR2 as SVGEGT.

This chain connects TRBV14 to TRBJ2-7; a possible D gene is TRBD1 (5 bases). Between the trimmed V and J ends, which lost 3 bases and 9 bases, there was a span of 12 bases. Germline values: CDR1 SGHDN, CDR2 FVKESK. The CDR3 sequence is 12 residues long. The CDR3 bases are TGTGCCAGCAGCCAGCAGGGAATGGTGCAGTACTTC. Amino acids: CASSQQGMVQYF.

Comment on this clonotype: This may stem from a read error, because a much larger clone lies one nucleotide away. The CDR3 reads CSATPGQQDGGVAHSYNEQYF. CDR3 nucleotides: TGCAGTGCTACCCCTGGCCAACAGGACGGGGGGGTCGCCCACTCCTACAATGAGCAGTACTTC. V usage is TRBV20-1 and J usage is TRBJ2-7, with 8 bases aligning to TRBD2. This CDR3 has 21 residues. In germline, CDR1 is DFQATT, CDR2 SNEGSKA (reference sequence). V lost 4 bases, J lost 7 bases, and 33 bases stayed unmatched.

This clonotype was seen a handful of times. The CDR3 loop is CASSEDRSTYEQYF. CDR3 nucleotide sequence: TGTGCCAGCAGTGAAGACAGGTCTACCTACGAGCAGTACTTC. The chain joins TRBV6-1 to TRBJ2-7, with D perhaps TRBD1 (5 bases). Germline values: CDR1 MNHNS, CDR2 SASEGT. Trimming took off 1 base at V and 2 bases at J, with 9 bases between the two ends. The CDR3 covers 14 residues.

Remarks on this clonotype: Given a much more abundant clone one base away, this may be a read error. This chain connects TRBV12-3 or TRBV12-4 to TRBJ1-2; D ambiguous. The CDR3 is made up of 13 amino acids. The CDR3 sequence is CASRADGDYSYTF. The CDR3 DNA sequence: TGTGCCAGCAGGGCGGACGGAGACTATAGCTACACCTTC.

This clonotype has only a few counts. The J gene is TRBJ2-7, the V gene TRBV2; D may be TRBD1 or TRBD2 (6 bases each). Trimming cost V 11 bases and J 0 bases, with 17 bases left between them. CDR1 and CDR2 from the germline V gene are SNHLY and FYNNEI. The length of the CDR3 is 14 residues. CDR3 in DNA: TGTGCCGGACGGAGGGACACGACCTCCTACGAGCAGTACTTC. Amino acids: CAGRRDTTSYEQYF.

In this sample, this clonotype turned up once. This clone may be a read error of a much larger clone one base away. The J gene is TRBJ2-1, the V gene TRBV20-1; D is tentatively TRBD1 or TRBD2 (5 bases each). TRBJ2-7 matches the DNA end more closely, so the J call is doubtful. The CDR3 has 14 amino acids. Germline lookup yields CDR1 DFQATT and CDR2 SNEGSKA (reference sequence). CDR3 nucleotides: TGCAGTGCTCTCCCGTTGGGGGATTACAATGAGCAGTACTTC. It specifies CSALPLGDYNEQYF.

The CDR3 protein is CATSSGQGYGYTF. CDR3 in DNA: TGTGCCACCAGTTCGGGACAGGGCTATGGCTACACCTTC. The chain employs TRBV15 and TRBJ1-2; 9 nucleotides align to TRBD1. The CDR3 spans 13 residues. CDR1 is LNHNV and CDR2 is YYDKDF in the germline V gene (reference sequence). The V segment lost 6 bases and the J segment 4 bases; nucleotides outside the gene matches: 3.

On this clonotype: A much more abundant neighbour one base away suggests this may be a read error. This chain links TRBV12-3 or TRBV12-4 with TRBJ2-1, with D unresolved. The CDR3 loop spans 17 amino acids. V dropped 2 bases and J dropped 2 bases, with 16 bases sitting between them. In DNA, the CDR3 is TGTGCCAGCAGTTTATCCGGCAGAATCCGCCCCTACAATGAGCAGTTCTTC. It translates to CASSLSGRIRPYNEQFF.

This sequence joins TRBV7-2 and TRBJ2-1; D uncertain. The CDR3 runs 15 residues. CDR1 and CDR2 from the germline V gene are SGHTA and FQGNSA. The V end lost 2 bases, the J end lost 0 bases, and 8 bases lay between the germline ends. The CDR3 DNA follows: TGTGCCAGCAGCTTAAGGGATTTCTCCTACAATGAGCAGTTCTTC. It translates to CASSLRDFSYNEQFF.

CDR3 region: CASSERRNTGELFF. The CDR3 nucleotides are TGTGCCAGCAGCGAGCGTAGGAACACCGGGGAGCTGTTTTTT. The chain links TRBV9 to TRBJ2-2; D not certain. Trimming pared 3 bases from V and 1 base from J, leaving 7 bases between. Germline CDR1 reads SGDLS; CDR2 reads YYNGEE. This CDR3 comprises 14 residues. Variable domain in full (rest from reference TRBV9 and TRBJ2-2): DSGVTQTPKHLITATGQRVTLRCSPRSGDLSVYWYQQSLDQGLQFLIQYYNGEERAKGNILERFSAQQFPDLHSELNLSSLELGDSALYFCASSERRNTGELFFGEGSRLTVL.

The chain recombines TRBV4-1 with TRBJ2-1, with 10 bases that match TRBD1. The V and J ends lost 4 bases and 7 bases, in that order; junction bases with no gene match: 7. Germline V gene sequence: CDR1 MGHRA, CDR2 YSYEKL. This CDR3 has 15 residues. CDR3 sequence (DNA): TGCGCCAGCAGCCCCCCGGGACAGGGGATTAATGAGCAGTTCTTC. Translation gives CASSPPGQGINEQFF.

In this sample, this clonotype turned up a few times. This chain uses TRBV28 with TRBJ2-6; D call uncertain. Deletions cut 7 bases from V and 0 bases from J, with 13 bases between. This CDR3 comprises 16 residues. Germline CDR1 MDHEN, CDR2 SYDVKM. The CDR3: CASTLGRSSGANVLTF. The CDR3 nucleotides are TGTGCCAGCACCTTAGGCAGGAGCTCTGGGGCCAACGTCCTGACTTTC.

This clonotype was observed a handful of times. The chain employs TRBV4-3 and TRBJ1-5, with no clear D. Germline V gives CDR1 LGHNA, CDR2 YSLEER. There are 15 residues in the CDR3. Trimming took 1 base from V and 5 from J, leaving 12 bases between them. The chain's CDR3 is CASSQGVRADQPQHF. The CDR3 bases are TGCGCCAGCAGCCAAGGGGTAAGGGCGGATCAGCCCCAGCATTTT.

The rearrangement uses TRBV27 and TRBJ2-7, with 7 bases matching TRBD1. The J segment lost 7 bases and the V segment lost 3 bases, leaving 12 bases of the junction unmatched. Germline CDR1 MNHEY, CDR2 SMNVEV (reference sequence). This CDR3 contains 15 residues. In DNA form, the CDR3 reads TGTGCCAGCAGTTTTACAGGGGATTTCTACAATGAGCAGTACTTC. It translates to CASSFTGDFYNEQYF.

This clonotype was found a few times. V is TRBV4-2 and J is TRBJ2-1, with TRBD2 matching 7 bases. The end of the DNA fits TRBJ2-7 better, so the J call may be wrong. The CDR3 has 16 residues. In germline, CDR1 is LGHNA, CDR2 YNFKEQ. CDR3 region: CASSQDLLASYNEQYF. Written as DNA, the CDR3 is TGTGCCAGCAGCCAAGATTTACTAGCGTCCTACAATGAGCAGTACTTC.

This clonotype was found many times. At one end the junction does not follow the germline gene, possibly because of a read error. This rearrangement joins TRBV4-3 to TRBJ1-5, with TRBD1 matching over 8 bases. From germline, CDR1 is LGHNA and CDR2 YSLEER. This CDR3 is 14 amino acids long. The CDR3, as DNA: TGTGCCAGCAGCCAGGACAGGGGCAATCAGCCCCAGCATTTT. It translates to CASSQDRGNQPQHF.

The chain carries TRBV27 and TRBJ1-3, with 12 bases matching TRBD1. V gave up 5 bases and J gave up 0 bases; unmatched junction bases: 8. The CDR3 spans 18 residues. The germline gives CDR1 MNHEY, CDR2 SMNVEV (reference sequence). The CDR3 DNA reads as TGTGCCAGCAGTCAAGGGACAGGGGGCACGAGCTCTGGAAACACCATATATTTT. Its translation: CASSQGTGGTSSGNTIYF.

This clonotype was detected only a few times. The chain uses TRBV29-1 and TRBJ2-3; unclear D gene. The germline CDR1 and CDR2 sequences are SQVTM and ANQGSEA. The CDR3 covers 10 residues. Trimming pared 4 bases from V and 6 bases from J, leaving 5 bases between. DNA for the CDR3: TGCAGCGTTGCCCCGGATACGCAGTATTTT. Protein: CSVAPDTQYF.

The chain is built from TRBV7-2 and TRBJ2-6, with D possibly being TRBD1 (6 bases). The CDR3 runs 14 residues. Germline V gene data show CDR1 as SGHTA and CDR2 as FQGNSA. Trimming took 9 bases from V and 0 from J, leaving 9 bases between them. The CDR3 here is CASTGISGANVLTF. CDR3 in DNA: TGTGCCAGTACAGGGATCTCTGGGGCCAACGTCCTGACTTTC.

In regard to this clonotype: Germline and junction disagree at one end, which may indicate a read error. The chain recombines TRBV6-1 with TRBJ2-1; no reliable D call. Germline V gene lookup returns CDR1 MNHNS and CDR2 SASEGT. The CDR3 length is 14 residues. This CDR3 is CASSRPSSYKEQFF. The CDR3 coding sequence is TGTGCCAGCAGCCGACCGAGCTCCTACAAGGAGCAGTTCTTC.

The rearrangement joins TRBV29-1 to TRBJ2-4; weak D call: TRBD1 (6 bases). With the DNA end fitting TRBJ2-7 better, the J assignment may be wrong. CDR3 length equals 13 residues. Per the germline V gene, CDR1 is SQVTM and CDR2 is ANQGSEA. DNA of the CDR3: TGCAGCGTTCGTGGGGGCAACTCCTACGAGCAGTACTTC. It is translated as CSVRGGNSYEQYF.

This clonotype came up many times. This rearrangement joins TRBV20-1 to TRBJ2-7; perhaps TRBD2 as D (5 bases). Germline V gene lookup returns CDR1 DFQATT and CDR2 SNEGSKA (reference sequence). The CDR3 runs 16 residues. Trimming cost V 3 bases and J 6 bases, with 24 bases left between them. The DNA of the CDR3 is TGCAGTGCTAGTGGAGGCCCCGCGGCAGCAACTACCGAGCAGTACTTC. It encodes CSASGGPAAATTEQYF.

V usage is TRBV20-1 and J usage is TRBJ2-5; maybe TRBD2 (7 bases). The J call is uncertain, as TRBJ2-7 better fits the DNA end. The germline V gene encodes CDR1 DFQATT and CDR2 SNEGSKA (reference sequence). This CDR3 is built from 17 residues. CDR3 region: CSATPSKGGALTYEQYF. The CDR3 nucleotides read TGCAGTGCCACTCCCTCGAAGGGGGGGGCCTTAACCTACGAGCAGTACTTC.

V gene TRBV29-1 combines with J gene TRBJ2-5; the match to TRBD2 covers 7 bases. This CDR3 spans 10 amino acids. Trimming removed 0 bases from V and 13 bases from J; junction bases left unmatched: 2. The germline V gene has CDR1 SQVTM and CDR2 ANQGSEA. The CDR3 DNA sequence: TGCAGCGTTGAAGAGGGGGGGTGGTACTTC. Amino acids: CSVEEGGWYF.

This clonotype was counted many times. The chain carries TRBV20-1 and TRBJ1-5; no definite D call. Trimming left V 5 bases short and J 1 base short, with 6 bases between. Germline assignment: CDR1 DFQATT and CDR2 SNEGSKA (reference sequence). The CDR3 consists of 12 residues. The CDR3 bases are TGCAGTGCTCGAAAAAGCAATCAGCCCCAGCATTTT. As protein: CSARKSNQPQHF.